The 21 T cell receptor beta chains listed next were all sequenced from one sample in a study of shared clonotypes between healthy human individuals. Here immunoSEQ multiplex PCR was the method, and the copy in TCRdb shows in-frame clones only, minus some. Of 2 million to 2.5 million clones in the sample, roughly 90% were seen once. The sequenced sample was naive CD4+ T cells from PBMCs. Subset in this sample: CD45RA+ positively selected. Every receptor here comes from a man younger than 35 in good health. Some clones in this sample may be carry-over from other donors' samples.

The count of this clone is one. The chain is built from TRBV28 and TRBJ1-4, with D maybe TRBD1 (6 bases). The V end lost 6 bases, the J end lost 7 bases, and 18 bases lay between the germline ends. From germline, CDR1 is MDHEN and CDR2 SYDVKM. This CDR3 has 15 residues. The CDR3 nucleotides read TGTGCCAGCAGACCTCCGGCAGGGGCGCTTGAAAAACTGTTTTTT. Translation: CASRPPAGALEKLFF.

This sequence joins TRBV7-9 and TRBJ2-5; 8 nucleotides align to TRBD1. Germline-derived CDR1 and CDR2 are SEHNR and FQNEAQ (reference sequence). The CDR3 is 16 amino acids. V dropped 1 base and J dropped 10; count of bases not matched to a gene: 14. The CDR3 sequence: CASSLVPRGPLGNQYF. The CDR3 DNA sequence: TGTGCCAGCAGCTTAGTACCCAGGGGGCCCCTGGGGAACCAGTACTTC. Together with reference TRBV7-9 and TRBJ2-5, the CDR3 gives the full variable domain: DTGVSQNPRHKITKRGQNVTFRCDPISEHNRLYWYRQTLGQGPEFLTYFQNEAQLEKSRLLSDRFSAERPKGSFSTLEIQRTEQGDSAMYLCASSLVPRGPLGNQYFGPGTRLLVL.

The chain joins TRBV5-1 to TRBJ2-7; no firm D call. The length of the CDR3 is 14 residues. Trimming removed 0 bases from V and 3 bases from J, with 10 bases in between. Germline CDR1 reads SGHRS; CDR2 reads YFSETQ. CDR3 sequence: CASSLVGPNYEQYF. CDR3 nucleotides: TGCGCCAGCAGCTTGGTAGGACCTAACTACGAGCAGTACTTC.

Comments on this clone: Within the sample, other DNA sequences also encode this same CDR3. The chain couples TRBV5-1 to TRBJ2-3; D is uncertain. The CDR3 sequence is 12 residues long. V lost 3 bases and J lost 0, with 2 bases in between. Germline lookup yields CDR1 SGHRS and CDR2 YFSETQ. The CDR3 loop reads CASSYSTDTQYF. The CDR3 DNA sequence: TGCGCCAGCAGCTACAGCACAGATACGCAGTATTTT.

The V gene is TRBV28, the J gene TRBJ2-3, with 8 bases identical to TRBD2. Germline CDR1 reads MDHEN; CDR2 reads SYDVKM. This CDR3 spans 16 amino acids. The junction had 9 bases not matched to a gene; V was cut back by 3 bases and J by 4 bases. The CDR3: CASSLGDAGGADTQYF. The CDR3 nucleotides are TGTGCCAGCAGTTTGGGGGACGCCGGGGGGGCAGATACGCAGTATTTT.

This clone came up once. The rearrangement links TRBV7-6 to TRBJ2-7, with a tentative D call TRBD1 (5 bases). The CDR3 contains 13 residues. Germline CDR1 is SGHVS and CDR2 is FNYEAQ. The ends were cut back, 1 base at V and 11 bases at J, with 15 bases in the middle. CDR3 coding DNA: TGTGCCAGCAGCTTAGAAACACAGGCTAGGAAGTACTTC. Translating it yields CASSLETQARKYF.

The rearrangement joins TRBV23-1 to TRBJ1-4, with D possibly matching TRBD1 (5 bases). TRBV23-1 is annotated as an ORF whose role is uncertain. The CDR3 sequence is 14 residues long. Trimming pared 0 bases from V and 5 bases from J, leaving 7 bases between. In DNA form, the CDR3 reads TGCGCCAGCAGTCAATCCGGGACCAATGAAAAACTGTTTTTT. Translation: CASSQSGTNEKLFF.

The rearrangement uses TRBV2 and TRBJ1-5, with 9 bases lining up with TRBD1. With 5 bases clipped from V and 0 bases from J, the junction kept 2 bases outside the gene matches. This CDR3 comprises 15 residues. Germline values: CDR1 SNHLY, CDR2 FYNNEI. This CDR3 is CASSYRGLSNQPQHF. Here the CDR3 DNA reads TGTGCCAGCAGTTACAGGGGGCTTAGCAATCAGCCCCAGCATTTT.

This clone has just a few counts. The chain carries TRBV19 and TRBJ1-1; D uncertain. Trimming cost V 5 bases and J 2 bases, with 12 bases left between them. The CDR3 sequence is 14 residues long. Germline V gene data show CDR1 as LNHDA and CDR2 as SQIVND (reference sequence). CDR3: CASSSRGFNTEAFF. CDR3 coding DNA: TGTGCCAGTAGTTCTCGGGGATTTAACACTGAAGCTTTCTTT.

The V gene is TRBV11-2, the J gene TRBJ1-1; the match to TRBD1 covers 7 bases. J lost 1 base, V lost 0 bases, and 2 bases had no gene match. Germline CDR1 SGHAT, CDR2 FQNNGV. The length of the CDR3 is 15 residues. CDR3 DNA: TGTGCCAGCAGCTTAGAGACAGGGAAGAACACTGAAGCTTTCTTT. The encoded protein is CASSLETGKNTEAFF.

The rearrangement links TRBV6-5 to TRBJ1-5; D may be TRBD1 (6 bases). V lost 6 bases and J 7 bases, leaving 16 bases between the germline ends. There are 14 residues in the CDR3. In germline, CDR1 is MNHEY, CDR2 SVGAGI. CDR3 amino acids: CASRRGVSSQPQHF. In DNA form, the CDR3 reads TGTGCCAGCAGAAGGGGGGTATCTAGCCAGCCCCAGCATTTT.

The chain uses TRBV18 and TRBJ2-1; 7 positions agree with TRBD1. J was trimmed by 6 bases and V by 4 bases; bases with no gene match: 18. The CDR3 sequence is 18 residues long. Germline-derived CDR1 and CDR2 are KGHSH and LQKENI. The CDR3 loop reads CASSRRQKTGSRSNEQFF. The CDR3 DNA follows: TGTGCCAGCTCACGACGACAAAAGACAGGGTCGAGATCCAATGAGCAGTTCTTC. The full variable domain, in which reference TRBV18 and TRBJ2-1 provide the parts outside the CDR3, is NAGVMQNPRHLVRRRGQEARLRCSPMKGHSHVYWYRQLPEEGLKFMVYLQKENIIDESGMPKERFSAEFPKEGPSILRIQQVVRGDSAAYFCASSRRQKTGSRSNEQFFGPGTRLTVL.

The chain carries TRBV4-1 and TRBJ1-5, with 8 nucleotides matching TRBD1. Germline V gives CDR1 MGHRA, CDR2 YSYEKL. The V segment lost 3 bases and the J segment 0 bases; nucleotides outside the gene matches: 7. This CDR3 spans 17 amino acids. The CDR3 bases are TGCGCCAGCAGCCAGGGGGACAGGACATATAGCAATCAGCCCCAGCATTTT. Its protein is CASSQGDRTYSNQPQHF.

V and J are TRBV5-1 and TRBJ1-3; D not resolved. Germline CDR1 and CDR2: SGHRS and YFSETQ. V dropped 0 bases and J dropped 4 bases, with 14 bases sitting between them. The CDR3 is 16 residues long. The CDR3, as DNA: TGCGCCAGCAGCTTGGCGTTATCCGCAGAAGGAAACACCATATATTTT. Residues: CASSLALSAEGNTIYF.

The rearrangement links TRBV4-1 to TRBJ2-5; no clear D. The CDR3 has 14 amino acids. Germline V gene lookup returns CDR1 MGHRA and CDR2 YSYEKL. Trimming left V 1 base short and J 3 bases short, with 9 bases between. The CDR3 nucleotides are TGCGCCAGCAGCCAAGGACCGATTAAAGAGACCCAGTACTTC. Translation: CASSQGPIKETQYF.

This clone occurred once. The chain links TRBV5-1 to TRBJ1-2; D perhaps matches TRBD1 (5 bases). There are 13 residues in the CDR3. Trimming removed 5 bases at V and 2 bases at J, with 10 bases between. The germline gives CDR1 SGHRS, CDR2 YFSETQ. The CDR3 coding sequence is TGCGCCAGCAGGGACACGTCAAACTATGGCTACACCTTC. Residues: CASRDTSNYGYTF.

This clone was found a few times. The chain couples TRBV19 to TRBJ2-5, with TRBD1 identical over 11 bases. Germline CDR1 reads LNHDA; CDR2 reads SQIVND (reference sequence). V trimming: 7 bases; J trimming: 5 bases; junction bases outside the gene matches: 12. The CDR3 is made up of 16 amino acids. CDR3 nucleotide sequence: TGTGCCAGTACGACCCGGACCGGGACAGGGGGGGAGACCCAGTACTTC. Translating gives CASTTRTGTGGETQYF. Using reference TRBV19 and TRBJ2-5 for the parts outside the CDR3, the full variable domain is DGGITQSPKYLFRKEGQNVTLSCEQNLNHDAMYWYRQDPGQGLRLIYYSQIVNDFQKGDIAEGYSVSREKKESFPLTVTSAQKNPTAFYLCASTTRTGTGGETQYFGPGTRLLVL.

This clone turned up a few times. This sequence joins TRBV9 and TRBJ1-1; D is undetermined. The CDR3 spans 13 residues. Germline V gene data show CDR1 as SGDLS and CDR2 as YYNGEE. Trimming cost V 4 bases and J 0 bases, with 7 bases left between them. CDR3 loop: CASSFTMNTEAFF. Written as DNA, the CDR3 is TGTGCCAGCAGCTTCACCATGAACACTGAAGCTTTCTTT.

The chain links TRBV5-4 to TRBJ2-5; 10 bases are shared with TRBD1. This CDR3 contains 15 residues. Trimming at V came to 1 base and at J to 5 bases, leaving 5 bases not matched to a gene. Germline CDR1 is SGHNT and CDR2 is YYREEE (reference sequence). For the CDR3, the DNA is TGTGCCAGCAGCTTGACGACAGGGGGCGCGGAGACCCAGTACTTC. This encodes CASSLTTGGAETQYF.

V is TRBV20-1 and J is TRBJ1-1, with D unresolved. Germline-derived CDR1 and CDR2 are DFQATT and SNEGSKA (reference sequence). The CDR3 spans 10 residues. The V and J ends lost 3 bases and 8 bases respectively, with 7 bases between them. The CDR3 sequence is CSARGGEAFF. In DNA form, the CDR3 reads TGCAGTGCTAGGGGCGGCGAAGCTTTCTTT.

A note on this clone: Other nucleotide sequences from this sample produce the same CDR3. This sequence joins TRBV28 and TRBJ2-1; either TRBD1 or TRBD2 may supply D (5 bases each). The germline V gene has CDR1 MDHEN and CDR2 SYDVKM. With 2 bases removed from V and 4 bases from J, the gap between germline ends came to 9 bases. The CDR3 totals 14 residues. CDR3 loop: CASSLQGRYNEQFF. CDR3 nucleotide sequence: TGTGCCAGCAGTTTACAGGGACGATACAATGAGCAGTTCTTC. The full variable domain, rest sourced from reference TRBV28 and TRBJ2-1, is DVKVTQSSRYLVKRTGEKVFLECVQDMDHENMFWYRQDPGLGLRLIYFSYDVKMKEKGDIPEGYSVSREKKERFSLILESASTNQTSMYLCASSLQGRYNEQFFGPGTRLTVL.